The clone carrying this T cell receptor beta chain is a singleton in its sample. The sample comes from a study of blood T cell repertoires in COVID-19. Study background: Samples of COVID-19 (acute and convalescent) were obtained from the United States, Italy and Spain. The analysed material was cDNA or gDNA that came from T cells, B-cell-depleted T cells, or PBMCs.

Per the study methods: Amplification with reference gene primers provided the estimates of nucleated cell counts. Assay used: immunoSEQ multiplex PCR; TCRdb lists only in-frame clones, some missing. V and J calls and clone size are as listed in that table; D and trimming were resolved from the DNA. The sample carries under 500,000 clones, 75% to 90% recorded once. Germline V gene lookup returns CDR1 LGHDT and CDR2 YNNKEL (reference sequence). The CDR3 is 17 residues long. V shed 0 bases and J shed 3 bases, with 17 bases lying between them. The TCR sequence derives from a woman in her 30s with acute or convalescent COVID-19. This chain links TRBV3-1 (or the pseudogene TRBV3-2) with TRBJ1-1; D is undetermined. The source material was peripheral blood. CDR3 in amino acids: CASSQDYRTVGYTEAFF. Here the CDR3 DNA reads TGTGCCAGCAGCCAAGATTATCGGACTGTCGGTTACACTGAAGCTTTCTTT.